The 18 T cell receptor beta chains below come from one sample, sequenced in a study of T-cell memory formation after mild COVID-19. TCRdb analysed the 5' RACE reads with MiXCR anew, one entry per CDR3 protein. The sample records roughly 620,000 distinct CDR3 sequences, roughly 18% being singletons. The sequencing sample was made of PBMCs or a T cell subset sorted from them (not recorded which). All receptors derive from an adult woman who had mild COVID-19 (a few samples of this study predate the infection). Cell type and time point are not known.

This clonotype was found once. This sequence joins TRBV5-4 and TRBJ1-2, with D tentatively TRBD1 (6 bases). The CDR3 consists of 13 residues. CDR1 and CDR2 from the germline V gene are SGHNT and YYREEE (reference sequence). Trimming pared 5 bases from V and 4 bases from J, leaving 12 bases between. Here the CDR3 reads CASRGGQFYGYTF. CDR3 DNA: TGTGCCAGCAGGGGGGGGCAGTTCTATGGCTACACCTTC.

The chain links TRBV20-1 to TRBJ1-5, with a weak D call TRBD1 (5 bases). Trimming left V 5 bases short and J 1 base short, with 12 bases between. This CDR3 is built from 14 residues. Germline CDR1 and CDR2: DFQATT and SNEGSKA (reference sequence). The CDR3: CSAHGGGSNQPQHF. As DNA, the CDR3 is TGCAGTGCTCACGGGGGTGGGAGCAATCAGCCCCAGCATTTT.

A few counts support this clonotype. The chain couples TRBV20-1 to TRBJ2-1; D may be TRBD2 (5 bases). Germline V gene data show CDR1 as DFQATT and CDR2 as SNEGSKA (reference sequence). Deletions cut 4 bases from V and 12 bases from J, with 10 bases between. CDR3 length equals 10 residues. This chain's CDR3 is CSAIEGRQFF. CDR3 in DNA: TGCAGTGCTATCGAGGGAAGGCAGTTCTTC.

The genes are TRBV5-1 and TRBJ1-1, with 7 bases identical to TRBD1. The J segment lost 10 bases and the V segment lost 3 bases, leaving 21 bases of the junction unmatched. The length of the CDR3 is 17 residues. CDR1 and CDR2 from the germline V gene are SGHRS and YFSETQ. The CDR3 protein is CASSWTSALTGTSGAFF. DNA for the CDR3: TGCGCCAGCAGCTGGACGAGTGCCCTGACAGGGACAAGCGGAGCTTTCTTT.

This clonotype was seen only a few times. V gene TRBV7-3 combines with J gene TRBJ2-1, with 7 positions matching TRBD2. Germline trimming cut 5 bases from V and 8 bases from J; bases unmatched to any gene: 18. This CDR3 contains 17 residues. Germline assignment: CDR1 SGHTA and CDR2 FQGTGA. The CDR3 nucleotides are TGTGCCAGCAGCCCGCATATTAGCGGGTTCGGTTTTGATGAGCAGTTCTTC. This gives the protein CASSPHISGFGFDEQFF.

This clonotype was seen a few times. The gene calls are TRBV20-1 and TRBJ2-1; the D gene could be TRBD1 or TRBD2 (5 bases each). This CDR3 is built from 16 residues. Trimming removed 3 bases from V and 2 bases from J, with 17 bases in between. CDR1 and CDR2 from the germline V gene are DFQATT and SNEGSKA (reference sequence). DNA of the CDR3: TGCAGTGCTAGGCCCTTCGAGGGGAGTCCCTACAATGAGCAGTTCTTC. Its protein product is CSARPFEGSPYNEQFF.

A few counts support this clonotype. The chain uses TRBV12-3 or TRBV12-4 and TRBJ2-1, with TRBD2 matching over 15 bases. The CDR3 loop spans 18 amino acids. V was clipped by 9 bases and J by 2 bases; unmatched bases: 11. In nucleotides, the CDR3 is TGTGCCAGGAATCCGGGACTAGCGGGAGGAATAGCCTACAATGAGCAGTTCTTC. Its translation: CARNPGLAGGIAYNEQFF.

This clonotype was observed a few times. This chain joins TRBV4-1 and TRBJ1-1; D gene uncertain. Per germline, CDR1 MGHRA and CDR2 YSYEKL. V gave up 1 base and J gave up 0 bases, with 9 bases separating them. CDR3 length equals 15 residues. Written as DNA, the CDR3 is TGCGCCAGCAGCCAAGTAATCGCGATGAACACTGAAGCTTTCTTT. Its protein product is CASSQVIAMNTEAFF.

This rearrangement joins TRBV20-1 to TRBJ2-3; D is ambiguous. CDR3 size: 17 residues. The germline V gene encodes CDR1 DFQATT and CDR2 SNEGSKA (reference sequence). The V end lost 6 bases, the J end lost 1 base, and 23 bases lay between the germline ends. CDR3 sequence: CSAPRGLSSAGTDTQYF. The CDR3 nucleotides read TGCAGTGCGCCCCGAGGCCTTTCCAGTGCGGGCACAGATACGCAGTATTTT.

The rearrangement links TRBV5-5 to TRBJ2-7; perhaps TRBD1 as D (6 bases). Germline V gives CDR1 SGHKS, CDR2 YYEKEE (reference sequence). Trimming took 4 bases from V and 5 from J, leaving 16 bases between them. This CDR3 has 14 residues. The CDR3 coding sequence is TGTGCCAGCAGCCCCGGGCAGGGGTACGACGAGCAGTACTTC. It codes for CASSPGQGYDEQYF.

The rearrangement links TRBV3-1 to TRBJ2-3, with TRBD1 as a possible D gene (6 bases). Germline V gene lookup returns CDR1 LGHDT and CDR2 YNNKEL (reference sequence). Trimming took 3 bases from V and 6 from J, leaving 19 bases between them. This CDR3 comprises 16 residues. The CDR3 sequence: CASSQSDRARRDTQYF. CDR3 nucleotide sequence: TGTGCCAGCAGCCAGTCGGACAGAGCTAGGCGGGATACGCAGTATTTT.

This clonotype was observed at least ten times. The V and J genes are TRBV29-1 and TRBJ2-7, with a tentative D call TRBD1 (5 bases). Trimming took off 0 bases at V and 1 base at J, with 13 bases between the two ends. Germline CDR1 and CDR2: SQVTM and ANQGSEA. The CDR3 length is 15 residues. CDR3 nucleotides: TGCAGCGTTGAAGATCCAGGGAAGAGTTCCTACGAGCAGTACTTC. It translates to CSVEDPGKSSYEQYF.

This clonotype was detected a few times. The chain carries TRBV7-9 and TRBJ2-3; 14 nucleotides match TRBD2. The junction had 5 bases not matched to a gene; V was cut back by 0 bases and J by 0 bases. The germline CDR1 and CDR2 sequences are SEHNR and FQNEAQ (reference sequence). CDR3 length: 19 amino acids. CDR3 DNA: TGTGCCAGCAGCTTAGCGGGACTAGCGGGAGCTATTAGCACAGATACGCAGTATTTT. Amino acid sequence: CASSLAGLAGAISTDTQYF.

This clonotype has only a few counts. The V gene is TRBV29-1, the J gene TRBJ2-7, with 14 bases identical to TRBD2. The CDR3 sequence is 13 residues long. Germline V gene lookup returns CDR1 SQVTM and CDR2 ANQGSEA. With V trimmed by 7 bases and J by 7 bases, 6 bases remained unmatched. The CDR3 sequence is CSARTSGRFEQYF. The DNA of the CDR3 is TGCAGCGCCCGGACTAGCGGGAGGTTTGAGCAGTACTTC.

CDR3 region: CSVDRGGLGTDTQYF. The CDR3 coding sequence is TGCAGCGTTGATCGGGGGGGCCTCGGCACAGATACGCAGTATTTT. This chain uses TRBV29-1 with TRBJ2-3; 8 bases agree with TRBD2. The CDR3 runs 15 residues. The V and J ends lost 3 bases and 1 base, in that order; junction bases with no gene match: 6. From germline, CDR1 is SQVTM and CDR2 ANQGSEA.

The chain joins TRBV7-8 to TRBJ1-6; D remains unclear. CDR1 is SGHVS, CDR2 FQNEAQ, per germline. The CDR3 length is 13 residues. Between the trimmed V and J ends, which lost 1 base and 10 bases, there was a span of 8 bases. The CDR3 coding sequence is TGTGCCAGCAGCTTAGTAGCGGTCTCACCCCTCCACTTT. Amino acid sequence: CASSLVAVSPLHF.

The chain links TRBV28 to TRBJ2-1, with D perhaps TRBD2 (6 bases). Germline V gives CDR1 MDHEN, CDR2 SYDVKM. V lost 0 bases, J lost 5 bases, and 8 bases lay in between. CDR3 length: 14 residues. The CDR3 spells CASSLWAGNNEQFF. The CDR3 bases are TGTGCCAGCAGTTTATGGGCGGGGAACAATGAGCAGTTCTTC.

Only a few counts were recorded for this clonotype. The chain uses TRBV5-1 and TRBJ2-2; 9 nucleotides align to TRBD2. The CDR3 consists of 15 residues. V shed 4 bases and J 6 bases; nucleotides not matched to a gene: 7. From germline, CDR1 is SGHRS and CDR2 YFSETQ. CDR3 protein: CASSIVAGEAGELFF. CDR3 DNA: TGCGCCAGCAGCATTGTAGCGGGAGAGGCCGGGGAGCTGTTTTTT. The whole variable domain, remainder taken from reference TRBV5-1 and TRBJ2-2, is KAGVTQTPRYLIKTRGQQVTLSCSPISGHRSVSWYQQTPGQGLQFLFEYFSETQRNKGNFPGRFSGRQFSNSRSEMNVSTLELGDSALYLCASSIVAGEAGELFFGEGSRLTVL.